Below, one T cell receptor beta chain is given with its context. Clones were sequenced by immunoSEQ multiplex PCR, and TCRdb holds only the in-frame ones, with some missing. The data hold about 530,000 clones, with less than 90% observed a single time. Losses at the gene ends were 2 bases for V and 5 bases for J; bases not matched to a gene: 14. The CDR3 totals 17 residues. CDR1 and CDR2 (germline): GTSNPN, SVGIG (reference sequence). This record belongs to a study of blood T cell repertoires in COVID-19. At the level of the study: Donors in the United States, Italy and Spain gave samples during acute or convalescent COVID-19. PBMCs, B-cell-depleted T cells, or T cells were the source of the cDNA or gDNA that made up the material.

Followed over time, Seattle patients had been enrolled while infection was active. Sequencing was carried out using peripheral blood. The chain couples TRBV30 to TRBJ1-4; 7 nucleotides match TRBD1. The TCR was taken from a woman between 45 and 65 years old with COVID-19, enrolled during active disease. CDR3 residues: CAWSSPIKGTENEKLFF. CDR3 DNA sequence: TGTGCCTGGAGTTCACCCATAAAGGGGACAGAAAATGAAAAACTGTTTTTT.